Shown below are 31 T cell receptor beta chains from a single sample sequenced in a study of post-analysis software for immune sequencing data. Whole-study findings and limits: Patients showed TRBV5-6, TRBV5-1 and TRBV20-1 among 4 or 5 TRBV segments more frequent than in controls.

Their antigen targets remain unknown. Unique-molecular-identifier-tagged TCR beta cDNA libraries were used. TCRdb independently ran MiXCR on the PCR reads; one entry per CDR3 protein. This table holds a few hundred thousand distinct CDR3 sequences, around a third found once. Sequencing input: blood. The receptors originated from a girl aged 2-17 years with multiple sclerosis.

The genes are TRBV27 and TRBJ2-1; 7 bases agree with TRBD2. This CDR3 is 18 amino acids long. Germline trimming cut 4 bases from V and 0 bases from J; bases unmatched to any gene: 12. Germline V gene lookup returns CDR1 MNHEY and CDR2 SMNVEV (reference sequence). The CDR3 here is CASSSTGAGANSYNEQFF. CDR3 coding DNA: TGTGCCAGCAGTTCAACCGGTGCGGGAGCTAACTCCTACAATGAGCAGTTCTTC.

The chain combines TRBV5-1 with TRBJ1-1; 8 nucleotides match TRBD1. V shed 4 bases and J 5 bases; nucleotides not matched to a gene: 7. Germline V gene data show CDR1 as SGHRS and CDR2 as YFSETQ. This CDR3 region has 14 residues. CDR3 coding DNA: TGCGCCAGCAGCCCGGACAGGGTTCGGACTGAAGCTTTCTTT. This codes for CASSPDRVRTEAFF.

V and J are TRBV5-8 and TRBJ2-5, with 9 bases lining up with TRBD1. Germline V gives CDR1 SGHTS, CDR2 YDEGEE. V trimming: 4 bases; J trimming: 9 bases; junction bases outside the gene matches: 16. The CDR3 spans 16 residues. The CDR3 spells CASSLWRGQGYEAQYF. The CDR3 nucleotides read TGTGCCAGCAGCCTGTGGAGGGGACAGGGTTACGAGGCCCAGTACTTC.

V gene TRBV6-6 combines with J gene TRBJ2-5; D gene ambiguous. The CDR3 is 11 residues long. The germline V gene encodes CDR1 MNHNY and CDR2 SVGAGI (reference sequence). V lost 0 bases and J 12 bases, leaving 8 bases between the germline ends. The CDR3 spells CASSYSGLKYF. The CDR3 DNA reads as TGTGCCAGCAGTTACTCAGGGCTAAAGTACTTC.

In this sample, this clonotype turned up a few times. V usage is TRBV27 and J usage is TRBJ2-7, with D possibly being TRBD2 (5 bases). The germline gives CDR1 MNHEY, CDR2 SMNVEV (reference sequence). Deletions cut 4 bases from V and 2 bases from J, with 12 bases between. The CDR3 sequence is 14 residues long. This CDR3 is CASSYRRGAYEQYF. As DNA, the CDR3 is TGTGCCAGCAGTTACCGACGGGGTGCCTACGAGCAGTACTTC.

V is TRBV20-1 and J is TRBJ2-7; 9 bases agree with TRBD1. The CDR3 spans 13 residues. From germline, CDR1 is DFQATT and CDR2 SNEGSKA (reference sequence). V gave up 6 bases and J gave up 3 bases; unmatched junction bases: 6. CDR3 region: CSAGGQGDYEQYF. As DNA, the CDR3 is TGCAGTGCGGGGGGACAGGGCGACTACGAGCAGTACTTC.

V gene TRBV19 combines with J gene TRBJ1-5; possible D gene TRBD1, 5 bases. The CDR3 spans 15 residues. Germline V gives CDR1 LNHDA, CDR2 SQIVND (reference sequence). With 7 bases removed from V and 0 bases from J, the gap between germline ends came to 13 bases. The CDR3 protein is CASILGRGSNQPQHF. As DNA, the CDR3 is TGTGCCAGTATCCTGGGAAGGGGTAGCAATCAGCCCCAGCATTTT.

DNA for the CDR3: TGTGCCAGCAGCTTATTTGACTCGGGTAACACTGAAGCTTTCTTT. Protein sequence: CASSLFDSGNTEAFF. This chain uses TRBV7-9 with TRBJ1-1, with D hard to call. Trimming took off 2 bases at V and 2 bases at J, with 12 bases between the two ends. The length of the CDR3 is 15 residues. Germline loops: CDR1 SEHNR, CDR2 FQNEAQ (reference sequence).

The chain is built from TRBV27 and TRBJ2-5, with D possibly matching TRBD1 (6 bases). Per the germline V gene, CDR1 is MNHEY and CDR2 is SMNVEV (reference sequence). Trimming removed 6 bases from V and 5 bases from J, with 13 bases in between. The CDR3 covers 13 residues. The CDR3 DNA follows: TGTGCCAGCAGGAACAGGGACCGGGAGACCCAGTACTTC. It specifies CASRNRDRETQYF.

The rearrangement joins TRBV7-8 to TRBJ2-1; 7 bases are a match to TRBD1. CDR3 length equals 16 residues. Germline-derived CDR1 and CDR2 are SGHVS and FQNEAQ. With 6 bases clipped from V and 1 base from J, the junction kept 9 bases outside the gene matches. CDR3 in amino acids: CASSEQGSRSYNEQFF. DNA of the CDR3: TGTGCCAGCAGTGAACAGGGGTCAAGGTCCTACAATGAGCAGTTCTTC.

In this sample, this clonotype turned up a few times. V usage is TRBV20-1 and J usage is TRBJ2-7, with D possibly called TRBD1 or TRBD2 (5 bases each). Trimming stripped 6 bases from V and 4 bases from J, with 19 bases between. CDR3 length: 14 amino acids. Germline V gene sequence: CDR1 DFQATT, CDR2 SNEGSKA (reference sequence). CDR3 in DNA: TGCAGTGCGCCCGGGACCGACGGTTCGTACGAGCAGTACTTC. Translated, it gives CSAPGTDGSYEQYF.

This clonotype was observed a handful of times. The chain has TRBV27 and TRBJ1-2; 7 nucleotides agree with TRBD1. Germline V gene lookup returns CDR1 MNHEY and CDR2 SMNVEV (reference sequence). This CDR3 contains 14 residues. V lost 2 bases, J lost 2 bases, and 2 bases stayed unmatched. CDR3: CASSLLQGNYGYTF. The CDR3 bases are TGTGCCAGCAGTTTACTACAGGGGAACTATGGCTACACCTTC.

Comments on this clonotype: One end of the junction is discordant with germline, which a read error may explain. V is TRBV4-1 and J is TRBJ2-5, with TRBD2 as a possible D gene (7 bases). Germline CDR1 reads MGHRA; CDR2 reads YSYEKL. The CDR3 is made up of 16 amino acids. DNA of the CDR3: TGCGCCGGCAGCCAAGGATGGGGCAGGGGAGGGGAGACCCAGTACTTC. It yields the protein CAGSQGWGRGGETQYF.

This chain joins TRBV4-1 and TRBJ2-4, with 14 bases that match TRBD2. J gave up 0 bases and V 1 base, and 2 bases lay outside the gene matches. The CDR3 is made up of 18 amino acids. Germline loops: CDR1 MGHRA, CDR2 YSYEKL. CDR3 protein: CASSQGLAGGLAKNIQYF. The CDR3 nucleotides read TGCGCCAGCAGCCAAGGACTAGCGGGGGGGCTAGCCAAAAACATTCAGTACTTC.

This clonotype was picked up a small number of times. This sequence joins TRBV29-1 and TRBJ1-2; D possibly corresponds to TRBD1 (6 bases). The V gene's germline CDR1 is SQVTM and CDR2 ANQGSEA. The CDR3 is made up of 13 amino acids. The germline V and J ends were trimmed by 6 bases and 0 bases, with 11 bases remaining between them. The CDR3 DNA sequence: TGCAGCGTCGCACAGGGACCTAACTATGGCTACACCTTC. Its translation is CSVAQGPNYGYTF. The full variable domain, with the rest looked up from reference TRBV29-1 and TRBJ1-2, is SAVISQKPSRDICQRGTSLTIQCQVDSQVTMMFWYRQQPGQSLTLIATANQGSEATYESGFVIDKFPISRPNLTFSTLTVSNMSPEDSSIYLCSVAQGPNYGYTFGSGTRLTVV.

This clonotype was found a few times. The CDR3 spells CSVVLRGFGELFF. The CDR3 nucleotides are TGCAGCGTTGTGTTGCGGGGGTTCGGGGAGCTGTTTTTT. The chain combines TRBV29-1 with TRBJ2-2; 7 nucleotides align to TRBD2. The V gene's germline CDR1 is SQVTM and CDR2 ANQGSEA. Germline trimming cut 4 bases from V and 7 bases from J; bases unmatched to any gene: 6. The CDR3 totals 13 residues.

This clonotype has more than one count but fewer than ten. The V gene is TRBV29-1, the J gene TRBJ1-2; D gene ambiguous. Deletions cut 4 bases from V and 4 bases from J, with 10 bases between. The CDR3 has 12 amino acids. CDR1 is SQVTM and CDR2 is ANQGSEA in the germline V gene. CDR3 DNA sequence: TGCAGCGTTGTAAACAGCCGCTATGGCTACACCTTC. It translates to CSVVNSRYGYTF.

CDR3 loop: CASRAGRGGPEAFF. CDR3 bases: TGTGCCAGCAGGGCGGGGCGCGGGGGTCCTGAAGCTTTCTTT. The genes are TRBV25-1 and TRBJ1-1, with D perhaps matching TRBD1 (5 bases). CDR1 is MGHDK, CDR2 SYGVNS, per germline. CDR3 length equals 14 residues. The V end was cut by 6 bases, the J end by 6 bases, with 17 bases between.

This clonotype was counted between two and nine times. V and J are TRBV12-3 or TRBV12-4 and TRBJ1-5; TRBD1 is a possible D gene (5 bases). The CDR3 loop spans 14 amino acids. Trimming took 6 bases from V and 4 from J, leaving 13 bases between them. The DNA of the CDR3 is TGTGCCAGCAGGGACGCGGGGCAGAATCAGCCCCAGCATTTT. The encoded protein is CASRDAGQNQPQHF.

This clonotype showed up many times. The CDR3 reads CASSVSAGGSTDTQYF. DNA of the CDR3: TGTGCCAGCAGCGTATCAGCGGGGGGAAGCACAGATACGCAGTATTTT. The chain combines TRBV9 with TRBJ2-3, with TRBD2 matching 9 bases. The CDR3 is made up of 16 amino acids. The trim removed 1 base at V and 0 bases at J, leaving 3 bases unmatched. Germline V gene data show CDR1 as SGDLS and CDR2 as YYNGEE.

V gene TRBV18 combines with J gene TRBJ2-5; D ambiguous. Per the germline V gene, CDR1 is KGHSH and CDR2 is LQKENI. V lost 0 bases to trimming and J lost 2 bases, with 7 bases between them. The CDR3 covers 14 residues. The CDR3: CASSPPTNQETQYF. DNA for the CDR3: TGTGCCAGCTCACCACCGACAAATCAAGAGACCCAGTACTTC.

This clonotype was counted only a few times. The V and J genes are TRBV20-1 and TRBJ2-5; D possibly corresponds to TRBD1 (5 bases). CDR3 size: 13 residues. Germline lookup yields CDR1 DFQATT and CDR2 SNEGSKA (reference sequence). The V and J ends lost 8 bases and 2 bases respectively, with 15 bases between them. The CDR3 spells CSLLFPGQETQYF. Here the CDR3 DNA reads TGCAGTCTACTATTTCCAGGGCAAGAGACCCAGTACTTC.

V and J are TRBV5-1 and TRBJ2-5, with 7 bases lining up with TRBD1. The J call is uncertain, as TRBJ2-7 better fits the DNA end. The length of the CDR3 is 15 residues. Germline V gene sequence: CDR1 SGHRS, CDR2 YFSETQ. DNA of the CDR3: TGCGCCAGCAGCTTACTGACAGGGATCAATTACGAGCAGTACTTC. Translation gives CASSLLTGINYEQYF.

The chain joins TRBV7-6 to TRBJ1-5; TRBD1 might be the D (5 bases). The V end was cut by 1 base, the J end by 7 bases, with 8 bases between. CDR1 is SGHVS and CDR2 is FNYEAQ in the germline V gene. This CDR3 has 13 amino acids. In DNA form, the CDR3 reads TGTGCCAGCAGCTTAGAATGGGGGCAGCCCCAGCATTTT. Encoded protein: CASSLEWGQPQHF.

This clonotype was seen more than once but under ten times. CDR3 bases: TGTGCCACCAGCGCCGCGGGGGATACGCAGTATTTT. Protein sequence: CATSAAGDTQYF. V usage is TRBV15 and J usage is TRBJ2-3; D perhaps matches TRBD2 (6 bases). V was trimmed by 5 bases and J by 6 bases, leaving 9 bases between them. In germline, CDR1 is LNHNV, CDR2 YYDKDF (reference sequence). This CDR3 has 12 amino acids.

The rearrangement joins TRBV20-1 to TRBJ2-5; possibly TRBD1 for D (6 bases). This CDR3 comprises 13 residues. V lost 4 bases and J 11 bases, leaving 20 bases between the germline ends. Germline values: CDR1 DFQATT, CDR2 SNEGSKA (reference sequence). The CDR3 nucleotides are TGCAGTGCTATAGAACCACAGGGATATGAGCAGTACTTC. This codes for CSAIEPQGYEQYF.

The chain uses TRBV7-8 and TRBJ1-1; TRBD1 is a possible D gene (6 bases). Germline V gene sequence: CDR1 SGHVS, CDR2 FQNEAQ. The CDR3 length is 16 residues. Between the trimmed V and J ends, which lost 5 bases and 3 bases, there was a span of 19 bases. CDR3 amino acids: CASSVTPTGTDTEAFF. In DNA, the CDR3 is TGTGCCAGCAGCGTAACACCAACAGGGACGGACACTGAAGCTTTCTTT.

The genes are TRBV7-2 and TRBJ1-6, with D possibly matching TRBD1 (6 bases). The V and J ends lost 1 base and 10 bases respectively, with 11 bases between them. There are 14 residues in the CDR3. Per the germline V gene, CDR1 is SGHTA and CDR2 is FQGNSA. CDR3 residues: CASSLDVGGSPLHF. The CDR3 nucleotides read TGTGCCAGCAGCTTAGACGTAGGGGGGTCACCCCTCCACTTT.

This clonotype was detected ten times or more. One end of the junction is discordant with germline, which a read error may explain. The chain employs TRBV18 and TRBJ1-5; D remains ambiguous. The germline V gene has CDR1 KGHSH and CDR2 LQKENI. CDR3 length: 13 amino acids. The CDR3 reads CASSPDSNQPQHF. CDR3 nucleotide sequence: TGCGCCAGCAGCCCGGATAGCAATCAGCCCCAGCATTTT.

This clonotype was picked up a small number of times. The gene calls are TRBV6-5 and TRBJ2-7; 11 positions match TRBD1. The J call is uncertain, as TRBJ2-5 better fits the DNA end. Germline CDR1 reads MNHEY; CDR2 reads SVGAGI. The CDR3 is made up of 16 amino acids. The CDR3 nucleotides are TGTGCCAGCAGTTCCCGGACAGGGGGCTGGGAAGGGACCCAGTACTTC. The encoded protein is CASSSRTGGWEGTQYF.

The rearrangement joins TRBV4-2 to TRBJ2-3, with TRBD1 matching 8 bases. CDR3 size: 20 residues. Germline CDR1 LGHNA, CDR2 YNFKEQ. V shed 0 bases and J 3 bases; nucleotides not matched to a gene: 17. The CDR3 sequence: CASSQEATPGQGVRTDTQYF. DNA for the CDR3: TGTGCCAGCAGCCAAGAAGCGACCCCCGGACAGGGTGTCAGGACAGATACGCAGTATTTT.